This TCR beta chain was sequenced for a study of blood T cell repertoires in COVID-19. Study-level background: The United States, Italy and Spain were the sources of the acute and convalescent COVID-19 samples. In each case, the material was cDNA or gDNA derived from T cells, B-cell-depleted T cells, or PBMCs.

In the original analysis: From reference gene primer amplification, estimates of nucleated cell counts were derived. Measured with immunoSEQ multiplex PCR; TCRdb has only the in-frame clones, and not every one. V and J calls and clone size come straight from that table; D and trimming were deduced from the DNA. The sample shows 44,000 or so clones, 80% to 90% of them seen only once. V was trimmed by 0 bases and J by 3 bases, leaving 7 bases between them. From germline, CDR1 is SGHRS and CDR2 YFSETQ. The CDR3 has 14 residues. The sequenced sample consisted of peripheral blood. The sequence was collected from a human donor in a cohort sampled during active COVID-19. The rearrangement links TRBV5-1 to TRBJ2-1; D remains unclear. The CDR3 nucleotides read TGCGCCAGCAGCTTGGGAACGGGCTACAATGAGCAGTTCTTC. It translates to CASSLGTGYNEQFF.